This T cell receptor (beta chain) emerged from a study of T cell responses to AZD1222 COVID-19 vaccine (dated by TCRdb to 2020 to 2022). As for the study more broadly: AZD1222 recipients given second doses at about 4 weeks or at about 12 weeks were pooled, since spike-specific TCR depth and breadth were not found to differ between the two schedules. A total of under 250 trial participants underwent TCR sequencing, of whom 207 had received two doses of AZD1222 and approximately 25 had received two doses of the MenACWY control vaccine. Trial participants were enrolled by age into 18-55, 56-69 and 70-plus year subgroups, with roughly 150, 30 and 60 TCR-sequenced participants respectively.

The CDR3 regions of human TCRbeta chains were subjected to immunosequencing. The study's own analysis went as follows. TCRs in the repertoires were compared against a reference library of SARS-CoV-2-specific TCRs that had been generated with the MIRA antigen-specificity platform. Breadth was defined as the fraction of unique TCRs that were SARS-CoV-2-associated, and depth was defined as the fraction of total T cells that were SARS-CoV-2-associated. Using the MIRA data, each spike-specific TCR was assigned both to the spike region to which the TCR was reactive and to a CD4 or CD8 class. Log10-transformed breadth and depth values were compared by one-way ANOVA with Sidak's multiple comparisons tests. Entries here come from immuneACCESS through TCRdb and include only in-frame sequences with V and J called. Some clones fail to appear in such tables; in the studies checked, an unresolved V gene covers under half of the shortfall, and the cause of the remainder is unknown. That table supplies the V and J calls and clone size; D and trimming were determined from the DNA. Recorded for this sample are tens of thousands of clones; around 86% of them occurred a single time. Around 17% of the sample comes from the top ten.

About this clone itself: Its antigen remains undetermined. Per-base quality was not reported, and no clone a single base away is much larger than it.

Study-wide conclusions, independent of this receptor: In the small 56-69-year group, the increase in depth fell short of significance, most likely because of low power. Because no samples from the day 14 peak response were available, repertoires could be characterized only after the peak T cell response. Vaccine-associated CD4 TCRs spanned the whole spike protein, with dominant responses in regions 160-218 and 743-854. Spike-specific TCR breadth and depth rose significantly after two AZD1222 doses compared with day 0 and with MenACWY recipients. Participants were mostly white British and included more females than males, and it was suggested by the authors that clonal diversity may have been underestimated. Only five or six AZD1222 recipients were SARS-CoV-2 seropositive at baseline, limiting conclusions about previously exposed vaccinees. Nearly half of unique spike-specific TCRs reportedly recognized epitopes outside regions mutated in the B.1.351 and B.1.1.7 variants.

Sample time point, as interpreted from the label and publication: baseline before first vaccination. Vaccinee samples were obtained from the UK trials COV001 and COV002, which included a single-blind randomized controlled phase 2/3 trial of AZD1222 (ChAdOx1 nCoV-19) in healthy adults. For TCRbeta chain sequencing, PBMC samples were collected from trial participants at day 0 and at day 28 after the second dose. The junction carries 7 bases between V and J, which are trimmed by 2 bases and 1 base respectively. According to the germline V gene (reference sequence), CDR1 reads MNHEY and CDR2 reads SMNVEV. The cysteine opens and the phenylalanine closes a CDR3 of 14 amino acids. Just CDR3 DNA is preserved here, 42 bases in frame from base 1.

The sequence came from an adult in good health. This material consisted of peripheral blood, taken on day 0 of AZD1222 vaccination. The receptor chain draws on TRBV27 and TRBJ2-3, with TRBD1 tentatively as D gene (6 bases match). The CDR3 protein: CASSLGGGTDTQYF. The DNA is as follows: TGTGCCAGCAGTTTAGGGGGCGGCACAGATACGCAGTATTTT.